This TCR beta chain was captured by sequencing in a study of cytomegalovirus exposure and HLA in healthy donors (dated by TCRdb to the late 2010s). Concerning the study at large: An earlier analysis of several hundred of the donors reported approximately 270 Gb of sequence data and 117 million unique TCR beta sequences from approximately 180 million T cells. Roughly 300 gigabases of sequencing data and around 87 million unique TCR sequences were included in an early release covering 500 to 750 HLA-typed donors. Of the roughly 400 genotyped donors, 65% to 90% were placed in the genetic ancestry cluster associated with self-reported Caucasian donors. The study aimed to test whether signatures of past pathogen exposure could be identified by cataloging public T cell receptors. The study profiled the T cell repertoires of more than 500 subjects by immunosequencing and related them to cytomegalovirus serostatus. Besides the first cohort of 500 to 700 subjects, a separate validation cohort made up of roughly 130 different subjects was used. The study combined high-throughput TCR immunosequencing, statistical association of individual TCRs with disease status, and machine learning to predict cytomegalovirus infection status. A later analysis re-analyzed previously published TCR beta repertoires from roughly 600 donors and added high-resolution HLA genotyping to study TCR occurrence patterns. Rather than drawing on any new phenotypic data, the later analysis identified candidate immune exposures from TCR beta sequences and the way those sequences occurred across donors. An earlier analysis of 587 of the donors used high-throughput TCR beta sequencing to judge whether each TCR beta V gene segment behaved as functional or pseudogenic. Alongside the repertoire data, information on donor age, sex, ethnicity and CMV serostatus was compiled. In a later genetic analysis, genome-wide SNP genotypes for 398 of the 666 donors were used, and that subset was treated as a discovery cohort. Every repertoire in the discovery cohort had been generated on one and the same sequencing platform. Both class I and class II loci were covered by HLA typing, at four-digit resolution. Typing coverage varied by locus: roughly 629-640 donors for A, B, C, DRB1 and DQB1; about 520 for DQA1; approximately 570 for DPA1; around 490 for DPB1. Roughly five DR-DQ haplotypes were handled as single units for association and clustering because linkage in the cohort was strong. Among under 450 genotyped donors of the cohort, an average of around 240,000 unique TCR beta nucleotide sequences were sequenced per donor, 15% to 20% of them non-productive. What the research found in general, with its limitations: A total of 150 to 200 TCR beta chains were listed by the study as associated with cytomegalovirus. According to a later analysis, TCR association rates differed among HLA loci, with DRB1 alleles showing the most associated TCRs and HLA-C alleles showing the fewest. In an earlier analysis of under 600 of the donors, most TCR beta V segments were observed in productive rearrangements about 87% or about 30% of the time, broadly matching IMGT annotations. Most CMV-associated TCR beta chains appeared to be HLA-restricted in a later analysis, and the HLA associations seemed to be driven largely by CMV exposure. A later genetic analysis reported fewer N-insertions in productive TCRs among donors in an Asian-associated ancestry cluster than the roughly 640-donor mean. The authors suggested that the approach could potentially be generalized to other disease states and immunological phenotypes. A few of the identified cytomegalovirus-associated TCR beta chains were confirmed in vitro to be specific for cytomegalovirus antigens. Because counts were too low, seventeen rarely observed V segments, including chromosome 9 orphons, were excluded from the earlier analysis of around 590 of the donors. Some IMGT-functional V segments, including TRBV6-2 and TRBV6-3, could not be told apart with the 87-base-pair reads, so those segments were excluded. The presence/absence analyses assumed that sequencing depth was roughly uniform across donors, and that assumption may not be true. Most TCR sequences were observed very rarely across donors, whereas some public TCRs were present in many individuals. Linkage disequilibrium might explain the correlated functional status among segregating V segments, but an unknown experimental factor could not be excluded. In a later analysis, about 17,000 TCR beta sequences were associated with specific HLA alleles at a false discovery rate of 0.05. When HLA alleles, especially DR and DQ, strongly co-occurred, TCR associations were difficult to assign to individual alleles. The sequencing pipeline was judged likely to have produced a cluster of highly shared sequence variants as a technical artifact. Because some donors lacked HLA typing at each locus, the association tests relied only on the typed subset. A further reported finding was that TCR beta sequences accurately predicted the HLA-A and HLA-B alleles for most subjects in the first cohort. For the cohort, immune exposure information was limited to CMV serostatus. In this cohort, only TCR beta chains were sequenced, and detectable features were limited by the absence of alpha or paired-chain data. In both the original and validation cohorts, the classifier was reported to diagnose cytomegalovirus status with high specificity and sensitivity. In a later analysis, several top co-occurrence clusters were reported to appear linked to parvovirus B19, influenza, CMV and Epstein-Barr virus. A later analysis found that HLA-associated TCR beta chains were more clonally expanded and had lower generation probabilities than equally common non-associated chains. V-gene and J-gene trimming of TCR beta chains was associated with a missense DCLRE1C variant in a later genetic analysis, and the association was replicated in an independent cohort.

Receptor amplification or capture employed the immunoSEQ multiplex PCR assay. The multiplex PCR relied on a mix of 60 forward primers for TCR Vbeta segments and 13 reverse primers for TCR Jbeta segments. The CDR3 region of rearranged TCR beta genes was amplified from genomic DNA by a multiplex PCR assay. On the Illumina HiSeq System, the amplified TCR beta libraries were sequenced as 87-base-pair reads. Per the original workflow: Across the roughly 640 repertoires, a later analysis counted roughly 84 million unique TCR beta chains, approximately 12 million of which were shared by at least two donors. Raw reads were error-corrected and collapsed into unique sequences with a nearest-neighbor algorithm that merged closely related sequences to remove PCR and sequencing errors. To assign V, D and J gene segments, CDR3 sequences were aligned to IMGT reference sequences. Each retained sequence needed at least a six-nucleotide match to both a V gene segment and a J gene segment. Rearrangements were called productive when the CDR3 lacked stop codons and stayed in frame with V and J; all others were non-productive. Following IMGT convention, CDR3 was defined as the stretch from the second conserved V-encoded cysteine to the conserved J-encoded phenylalanine. The earlier analysis of roughly 590 of the donors excluded any sequence lacking an unambiguous match to a single V gene segment. In an earlier analysis of 587 of the donors, V segments were called functional above 56.7% productive rearrangements and were called segregating when the between-donor standard deviation exceeded 5%. To diagnose cytomegalovirus status from the catalog of TCR beta chain sequences, a statistical classification framework was built. In a later analysis, V and J genes were assigned by comparing TCR nucleotide sequences against IMGT/GENE-DB human TR gene sequences. A later analysis assigned CDR3 sequences and most-parsimonious VDJ recombination scenarios with the TCRdist pipeline. In a later analysis, each TCR beta chain was defined by its CDR3 amino acid sequence together with its V-gene family, and reads lacking a unique V-gene family were excluded. A later analysis removed 592 highly shared, low-generation-probability nucleotide sequences to deal with suspected cross-contamination and a sequencing artifact. In a later analysis, a clonal expansion index for each public chain was calculated from normalized within-repertoire ranks of inferred template counts. A later analysis computed generation probabilities with a VDJ recombination model fitted to out-of-frame rearrangements, and checked the results against IGoR. Hypergeometric tests were used in a later analysis to score TCR-TCR, TCR-HLA and TCR-CMV co-occurrence, with a repertoire-size bias correction applied to the TCR pairs. A later analysis estimated false discovery rates by permuting HLA or CMV assignments 20 times. A later analysis grouped co-occurring TCRs with DBSCAN, adding TCRdist sequence similarity when clustering within HLA-allele-positive subsets. Repertoires with fewer than 30,000 or more than 120,000 public chains, plus five repertoires with anomalous nucleotide sharing, were excluded from co-occurrence clustering. The clones in this table, taken by TCRdb from immuneACCESS, are in-frame only. Not every clone is retained; where verified, under half of the shortfall comes from an unresolved V gene, and the cause of the rest is unknown. V and J calls and clone size are as listed in that table; D and trimming were resolved from the DNA. The sample has roughly 100,000 clones on record, around 79% of them singletons. The ten largest clones add up to about 4% of the sample.

The cohort consisted of 666 healthy bone marrow donors. At the time of sampling, every cohort member was nominally healthy, though immune exposures that went unrecorded were likely present. The donor tested CMV seropositive, placing the donor among the 289 seropositive members of the cohort. Each donor provided a peripheral blood sample, and peripheral blood mononuclear cells were used for TCR beta sequencing. Genomic DNA extraction from the blood cell samples was performed with the Qiagen DNeasy Blood Extraction Kit. A distance of 10 bases separates the germline ends of V and J, which lose 7 bases and 2 bases respectively. The CDR1 and CDR2 encoded by the germline V gene are ENHRY and SYGVKD. From the cysteine up to the phenylalanine, the CDR3 has a length of 13 residues. Solely the CDR3 DNA is kept, with 39 bases framed from the first base. On this clone itself: The target of this receptor is not known. No per-base quality is available; no much larger clone lies one base away.

What was sequenced was PBMCs. This clonotype originated in a man aged 50-60 years in good health and CMV-seropositive. The chain employs TRBV10-3 and TRBJ2-3; the D gene cannot be resolved reliably. The CDR3 corresponds to CAIMGQNTDTQYF. The nucleotides are TGTGCCATCATGGGCCAGAACACAGATACGCAGTATTTT.